These T cell receptor beta chains were read from a single sample in a study of T cell repertoires in cytomegalovirus infection. In TCRdb, the reads were re-called with MiXCR into one record per CDR3 protein. The sample includes 450,000 to 600,000 distinct CDR3 sequences, about 42% of them seen just once. Antigens for these TCRs are unknown. The specimen comprised cultured PBMCs, sampled from culture after CMV antigen stimulation. Source of these receptors: a human donor in good health (CMV status not recorded). Some clones in this sample may be carry-over from other donors' samples. The CDR3 runs from the conserved cysteine through the conserved F or W. A D gene is named only where the DNA matches it firmly. Clone size, where shown, is once, few, many, or a class for clones that have expanded.

clone size	V gene	J gene	D gene	CDR3 protein	CDR3 DNA
NA	TRBV19	TRBJ2-2	NA	CASSIPRPTGELFF	TGTGCCAGTAGTATCCCTAGGCCCACCGGGGAGCTGTTTTTT
NA	TRBV9	TRBJ2-1	NA	CASDTGYNEQFF	TGTGCCAGCGATACTGGCTACAATGAGCAGTTCTTC
few	TRBV19	TRBJ1-1	TRBD1	CAITGAGTEAFF	TGTGCCATTACAGGGGCTGGCACTGAAGCTTTCTTT
many	TRBV7-2	TRBJ1-1	TRBD1	CASSLQGGTEAFF	TGTGCCAGCAGCCTACAGGGGGGCACTGAAGCTTTCTTT
NA	TRBV10-3	TRBJ2-7	NA	CAISDEAASSYEQYF	TGTGCCATCAGTGACGAAGCGGCAAGCTCCTACGAGCAGTACTTC
many	TRBV7-2	TRBJ1-2	TRBD1	CASNSQGDYGYTF	TGTGCCAGCAACTCGCAGGGGGACTATGGCTACACCTTC
NA	TRBV7-2	TRBJ2-7	NA	CASSFPQVTASYEQYF	TGTGCCAGCAGCTTCCCCCAGGTGACGGCCTCCTACGAGCAGTACTTC
few	TRBV6-2/TRBV6-3	TRBJ2-3	TRBD2	CASSLVLAGRRTQYF	TGTGCCAGCAGTTTGGTACTAGCGGGAAGGAGGACGCAGTATTTT
few	TRBV7-2	TRBJ2-5	TRBD2	CATGGGGVLKTQYF	TGTGCCACGGGGGGGGGAGGAGTTTTAAAGACCCAGTACTTC
few	TRBV7-2	TRBJ2-1	NA	CASSGGPYDPSYNEQFF	TGTGCCAGCAGCGGGGGACCCTATGACCCCTCCTACAATGAGCAGTTCTTC
once	TRBV12-3/TRBV12-4	TRBJ2-7	NA	CASSVAATYEQYF	TGTGCCAGCTCCGTGGCAGCGACCTACGAGCAGTACTTC
NA	TRBV7-9	TRBJ2-5	NA	CASSMEGFGTQYF	TGTGCCAGCAGCATGGAAGGGTTTGGGACCCAGTACTTC